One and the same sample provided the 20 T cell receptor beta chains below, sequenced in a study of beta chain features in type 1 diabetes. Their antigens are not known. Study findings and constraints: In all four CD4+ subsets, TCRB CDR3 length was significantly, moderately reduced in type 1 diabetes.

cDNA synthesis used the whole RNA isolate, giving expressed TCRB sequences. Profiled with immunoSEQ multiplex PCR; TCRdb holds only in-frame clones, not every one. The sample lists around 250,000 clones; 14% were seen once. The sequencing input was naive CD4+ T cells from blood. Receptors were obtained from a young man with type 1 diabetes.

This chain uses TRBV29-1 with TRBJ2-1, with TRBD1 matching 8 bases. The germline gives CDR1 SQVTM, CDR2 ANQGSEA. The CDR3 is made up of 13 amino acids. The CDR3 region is CAATRTGSNEQFF. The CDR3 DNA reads TGCGCAGCGACCAGGACAGGGAGCAATGAGCAGTTCTTC.

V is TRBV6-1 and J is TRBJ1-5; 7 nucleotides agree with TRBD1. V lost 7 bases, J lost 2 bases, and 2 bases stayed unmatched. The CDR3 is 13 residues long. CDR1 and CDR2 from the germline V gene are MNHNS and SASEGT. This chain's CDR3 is CASTDRGNQPQHF. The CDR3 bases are TGTGCCAGCACAGACAGGGGCAATCAGCCCCAGCATTTT.

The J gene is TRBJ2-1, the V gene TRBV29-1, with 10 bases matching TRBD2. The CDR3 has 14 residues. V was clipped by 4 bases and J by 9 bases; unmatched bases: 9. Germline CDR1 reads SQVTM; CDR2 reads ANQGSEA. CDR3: CSVARLAGESEQFF. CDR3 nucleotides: TGCAGCGTTGCTCGCCTAGCGGGAGAGAGTGAGCAGTTCTTC.

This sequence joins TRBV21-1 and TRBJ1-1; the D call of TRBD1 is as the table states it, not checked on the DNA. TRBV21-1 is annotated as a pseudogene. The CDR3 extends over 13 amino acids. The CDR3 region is CASSAQGGTEAFF. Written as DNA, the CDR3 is TGTGCCAGCAGCGCCCAAGGGGGCACTGAAGCTTTCTTT.

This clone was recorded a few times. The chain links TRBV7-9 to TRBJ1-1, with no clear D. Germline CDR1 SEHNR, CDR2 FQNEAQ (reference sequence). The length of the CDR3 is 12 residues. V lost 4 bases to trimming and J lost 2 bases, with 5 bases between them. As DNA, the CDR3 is TGTGCCAGCAGCTACATCAACACTGAAGCTTTCTTT. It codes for CASSYINTEAFF. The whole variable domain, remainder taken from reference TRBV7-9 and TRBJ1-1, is DTGVSQNPRHKITKRGQNVTFRCDPISEHNRLYWYRQTLGQGPEFLTYFQNEAQLEKSRLLSDRFSAERPKGSFSTLEIQRTEQGDSAMYLCASSYINTEAFFGQGTRLTVV.

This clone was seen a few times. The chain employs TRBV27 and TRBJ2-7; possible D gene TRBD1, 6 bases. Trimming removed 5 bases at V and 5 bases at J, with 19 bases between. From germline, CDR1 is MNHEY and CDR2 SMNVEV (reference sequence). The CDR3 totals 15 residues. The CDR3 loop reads CASSPRGQSGDEQYF. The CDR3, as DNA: TGTGCCAGCAGTCCCAGAGGACAGTCTGGAGACGAGCAGTACTTC.

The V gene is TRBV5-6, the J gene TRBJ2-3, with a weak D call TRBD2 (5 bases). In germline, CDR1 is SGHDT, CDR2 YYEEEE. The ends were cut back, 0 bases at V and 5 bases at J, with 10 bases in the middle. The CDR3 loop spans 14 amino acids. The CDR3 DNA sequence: TGTGCCAGCAGCTTGGTGGGAGTATTAGATACGCAGTATTTT. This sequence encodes CASSLVGVLDTQYF.

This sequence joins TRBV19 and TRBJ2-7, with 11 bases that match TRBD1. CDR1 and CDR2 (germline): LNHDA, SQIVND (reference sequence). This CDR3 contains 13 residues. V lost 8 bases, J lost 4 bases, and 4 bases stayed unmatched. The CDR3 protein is CASGQGAWYEQYF. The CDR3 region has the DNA TGTGCCAGTGGACAGGGGGCATGGTACGAGCAGTACTTC.

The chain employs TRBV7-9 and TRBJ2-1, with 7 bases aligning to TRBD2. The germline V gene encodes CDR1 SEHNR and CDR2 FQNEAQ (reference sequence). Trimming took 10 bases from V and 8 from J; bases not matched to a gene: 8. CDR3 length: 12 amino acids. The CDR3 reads CAMGGSGYEQFF. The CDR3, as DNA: TGTGCCATGGGGGGTAGCGGGTATGAGCAGTTCTTC.

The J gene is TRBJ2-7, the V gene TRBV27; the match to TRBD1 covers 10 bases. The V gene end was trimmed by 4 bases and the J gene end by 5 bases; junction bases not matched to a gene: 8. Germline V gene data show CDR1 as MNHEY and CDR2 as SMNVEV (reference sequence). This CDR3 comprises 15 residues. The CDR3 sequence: CASSSADRGNDEQYF. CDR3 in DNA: TGTGCCAGCAGTTCTGCGGACAGGGGGAATGACGAGCAGTACTTC.

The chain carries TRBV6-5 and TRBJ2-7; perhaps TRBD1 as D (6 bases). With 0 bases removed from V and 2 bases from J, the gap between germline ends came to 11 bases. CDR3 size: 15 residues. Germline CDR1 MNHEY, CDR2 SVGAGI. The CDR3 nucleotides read TGTGCCAGCAGTTACTCAGGGGGAGAGACCTACGAGCAGTACTTC. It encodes CASSYSGGETYEQYF.

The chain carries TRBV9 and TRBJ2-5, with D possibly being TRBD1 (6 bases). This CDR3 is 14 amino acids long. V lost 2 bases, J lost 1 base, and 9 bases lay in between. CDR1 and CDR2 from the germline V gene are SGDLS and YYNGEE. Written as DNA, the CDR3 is TGTGCCAGCAGCGTCAGGGGCTCCCAAGAGACCCAGTACTTC. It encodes CASSVRGSQETQYF.

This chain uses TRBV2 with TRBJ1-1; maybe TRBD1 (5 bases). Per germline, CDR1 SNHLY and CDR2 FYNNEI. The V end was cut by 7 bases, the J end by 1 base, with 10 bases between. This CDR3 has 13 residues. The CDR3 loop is CASKPRENTEAFF. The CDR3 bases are TGTGCCAGCAAACCCAGGGAGAACACTGAAGCTTTCTTT.

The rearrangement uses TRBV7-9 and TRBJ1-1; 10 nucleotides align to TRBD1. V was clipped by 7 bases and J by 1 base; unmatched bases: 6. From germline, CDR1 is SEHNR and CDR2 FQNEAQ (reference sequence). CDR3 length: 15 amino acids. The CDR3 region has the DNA TGTGCCAGCACCCCTGGACAGGGGGGGAACACTGAAGCTTTCTTT. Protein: CASTPGQGGNTEAFF.

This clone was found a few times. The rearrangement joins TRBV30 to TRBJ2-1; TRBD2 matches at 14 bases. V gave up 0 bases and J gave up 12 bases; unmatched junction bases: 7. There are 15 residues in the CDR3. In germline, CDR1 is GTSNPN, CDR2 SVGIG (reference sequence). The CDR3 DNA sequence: TGTGCCTGGAGTGTTTCCGGGACTAGCGGGGGTATGCAGTTCTTC. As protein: CAWSVSGTSGGMQFF. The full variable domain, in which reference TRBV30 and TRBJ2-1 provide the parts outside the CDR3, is SQTIHQWPATLVQPVGSPLSLECTVEGTSNPNLYWYRQAAGRGLQLLFYSVGIGQISSEVPQNLSASRPQDRQFILSSKKLLLSDSGFYLCAWSVSGTSGGMQFFGPGTRLTVL.

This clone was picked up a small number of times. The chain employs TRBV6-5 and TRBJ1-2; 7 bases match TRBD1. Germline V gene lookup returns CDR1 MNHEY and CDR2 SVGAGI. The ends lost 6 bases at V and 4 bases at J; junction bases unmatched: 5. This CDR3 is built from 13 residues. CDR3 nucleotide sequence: TGTGCCAGCAGCCGCGGACAGGCCTATGGCTACACCTTC. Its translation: CASSRGQAYGYTF.

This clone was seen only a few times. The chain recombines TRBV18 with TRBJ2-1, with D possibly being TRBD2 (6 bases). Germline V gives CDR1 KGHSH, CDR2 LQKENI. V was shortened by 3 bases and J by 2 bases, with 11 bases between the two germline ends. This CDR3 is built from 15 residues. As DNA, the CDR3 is TGTGCCAGCTCACCTCTGGGCGGGACCTACAATGAGCAGTTCTTC. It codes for CASSPLGGTYNEQFF.

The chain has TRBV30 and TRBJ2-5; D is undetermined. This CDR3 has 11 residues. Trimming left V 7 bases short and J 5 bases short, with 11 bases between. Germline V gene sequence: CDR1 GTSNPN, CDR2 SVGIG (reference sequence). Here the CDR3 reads CALAGAETQYF. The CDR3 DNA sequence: TGTGCCTTGGCAGGTGCGGAGACCCAGTACTTC. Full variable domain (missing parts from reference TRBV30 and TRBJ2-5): SQTIHQWPATLVQPVGSPLSLECTVEGTSNPNLYWYRQAAGRGLQLLFYSVGIGQISSEVPQNLSASRPQDRQFILSSKKLLLSDSGFYLCALAGAETQYFGPGTRLLVL.

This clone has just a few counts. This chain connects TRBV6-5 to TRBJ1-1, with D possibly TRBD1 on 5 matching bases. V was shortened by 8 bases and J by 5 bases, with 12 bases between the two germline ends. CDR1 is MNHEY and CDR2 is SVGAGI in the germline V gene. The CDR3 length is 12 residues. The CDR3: CASFRVGTEAFF. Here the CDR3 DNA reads TGTGCCAGCTTCAGGGTGGGGACTGAAGCTTTCTTT.

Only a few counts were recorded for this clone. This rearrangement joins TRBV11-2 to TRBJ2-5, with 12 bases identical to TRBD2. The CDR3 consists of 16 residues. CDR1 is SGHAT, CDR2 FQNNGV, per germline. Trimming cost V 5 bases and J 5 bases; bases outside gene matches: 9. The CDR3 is CASSGASGRAWETQYF. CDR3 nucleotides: TGTGCCAGCAGCGGGGCTAGCGGGAGGGCCTGGGAGACCCAGTACTTC. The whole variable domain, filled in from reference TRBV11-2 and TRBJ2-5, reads EAGVAQSPRYKIIEKRQSVAFWCNPISGHATLYWYQQILGQGPKLLIQFQNNGVVDDSQLPKDRFSAERLKGVDSTLKIQPAKLEDSAVYLCASSGASGRAWETQYFGPGTRLLVL.